The T cell receptor beta chain described here comes from a study of blood T cell repertoires in COVID-19. Study summary: PBMCs, B-cell-depleted T cells, or T cells were the source of the cDNA or gDNA that made up the material.

CDR3 size: 14 residues. J gave up 6 bases and V 4 bases, and 4 bases lay outside the gene matches. The germline V gene has CDR1 SGHRS and CDR2 YFSETQ. Original data processing: By means of reference gene primer amplification, nucleated cell counts were estimated. Some clones are missing from TCRdb's copy, which holds only in-frame ones; the method was immunoSEQ multiplex PCR. V, J and clone size were drawn from that table, and D and trimming were deduced from the DNA. Of more than 150,000 clones in the sample, roughly nine tenths were seen once. The chain links TRBV5-1 to TRBJ2-1; 10 bases align to TRBD1. The receptor was derived from a man in his 70s with active or convalescent COVID-19. The sequenced sample consisted of peripheral blood. In DNA, the CDR3 is TGCGCCAGCAGCCGGGACAGGGGCCTCAATGAGCAGTTCTTC. Protein: CASSRDRGLNEQFF.